These 5 T cell receptor beta chains originate from one sample sequenced in a study of identical twins. TCRdb analysed the 5' RACE reads with MiXCR anew, one entry per CDR3 protein. Of some 190,000 distinct CDR3 sequences listed, approximately 15% are singletons. The same data also went into a second study, on T cells expressing NK-cell markers.

The sample was CD8+ T cells sorted from blood. Receptors were obtained from a woman younger than 30 in good health.

This clonotype was seen only a few times. The rearrangement joins TRBV9 to TRBJ1-1, with TRBD1 as a possible D gene (5 bases). Germline assignment: CDR1 SGDLS and CDR2 YYNGEE. The CDR3 is made up of 15 amino acids. V lost 4 bases to trimming and J lost 0 bases, with 13 bases between them. The CDR3 nucleotides read TGTGCCAGCAGCCCCAGCGGGGCGGTGAACACTGAAGCTTTCTTT. This codes for CASSPSGAVNTEAFF.

A few counts support this clonotype. The V gene is TRBV29-1, the J gene TRBJ2-7; no reliable D call. V lost 7 bases and J lost 1, with 8 bases in between. There are 11 residues in the CDR3. CDR1 is SQVTM, CDR2 ANQGSEA, per germline. The CDR3 DNA follows: TGCAGCGCCAAGGGATCCTACGAGCAGTACTTC. Its protein product is CSAKGSYEQYF.

The table lists this clonotype with many counts. The chain links TRBV12-3 or TRBV12-4 to TRBJ2-7, with a weak D call TRBD2 (5 bases). This CDR3 has 12 residues. The V gene lost 6 bases and the J gene lost 5 bases, with 11 bases spanning the gap. This chain's CDR3 is CASRLQEDEQYF. Here the CDR3 DNA reads TGTGCCAGCAGACTCCAGGAGGACGAGCAGTACTTC.

This clonotype came up a few times. The V gene is TRBV19, the J gene TRBJ2-3, with 7 bases lining up with TRBD2. The germline CDR1 and CDR2 sequences are LNHDA and SQIVND (reference sequence). V shed 7 bases and J 4 bases; nucleotides not matched to a gene: 8. The CDR3 is 14 residues long. DNA for the CDR3: TGTGCCAGTAACGAACTAGCGCAAGCAGATACGCAGTATTTT. This encodes CASNELAQADTQYF.

This clonotype was seen ten or more times. This sequence joins TRBV29-1 and TRBJ2-7; 7 bases are a match to TRBD1. From germline, CDR1 is SQVTM and CDR2 ANQGSEA. V lost 4 bases to trimming and J lost 6 bases; unmatched junction nucleotides: 6. This CDR3 has 12 residues. The CDR3 nucleotides are TGCAGCGTTGCCGAGGGGGCCGGCGAGCAGTACTTC. The encoded protein is CSVAEGAGEQYF.